This is a list of T cell receptor beta chains from one sample in a study of T-cell memory formation after mild COVID-19. TCRdb passed the 5' RACE reads through MiXCR, listing each CDR3 protein once. The repertoire consists of approximately 500,000 distinct CDR3 sequences, with approximately 25% occurring once and the leading ten covering around 12%. The sequenced sample was PBMCs or a T cell subset sorted from them (not recorded which). Source of these receptors: an adult woman who had mild COVID-19 (a few samples of this study predate the infection). Cell type and time point are not known. The CDR3 runs from the conserved cysteine through the conserved F or W. D genes are given only for firm matches. Rows give clone size only sometimes, using once, few, many, or a class for an expanded clone.

d_call: NA
clone_size: NA
v_call: TRBV20-1
j_call: TRBJ1-2
cdr3_aa: CSAIVGVDGYTF
cdr3_nt: TGCAGTGCTATTGTAGGGGTGGATGGCTACACCTTC

d_call: TRBD1
clone_size: few
v_call: TRBV6-2/TRBV6-3
j_call: TRBJ2-7
cdr3_aa: CASREDRGLSSYEQYF
cdr3_nt: TGTGCCAGCAGAGAAGACAGGGGATTAAGCTCCTACGAGCAGTACTTC

d_call: NA
clone_size: NA
v_call: TRBV9
j_call: TRBJ2-2
cdr3_aa: CASSVEANTGELFF
cdr3_nt: TGTGCCAGCAGCGTAGAAGCGAACACCGGGGAGCTGTTTTTT

d_call: TRBD2
clone_size: few
v_call: TRBV4-3
j_call: TRBJ2-7
cdr3_aa: CASSQLGLTLISEQYF
cdr3_nt: TGCGCCAGCAGCCAGTTGGGACTAACTTTAATCAGTGAGCAGTACTTC

d_call: NA
clone_size: NA
v_call: TRBV5-1
j_call: TRBJ2-3
cdr3_aa: CASRKEGQNTDTQYF
cdr3_nt: TGCGCCAGCAGAAAGGAGGGCCAAAACACAGATACGCAGTATTTT

d_call: TRBD2
clone_size: NA
v_call: TRBV11-3
j_call: TRBJ2-1
cdr3_aa: CASSPRALSGRGSYNEQFF
cdr3_nt: TGTGCCAGCAGCCCAAGGGCGCTTAGCGGGAGGGGGTCCTACAATGAGCAGTTCTTC

d_call: NA
clone_size: NA
v_call: TRBV6-4
j_call: TRBJ1-1
cdr3_aa: CASSDEPNTEAFF
cdr3_nt: TGTGCCAGCAGTGATGAACCGAACACTGAAGCTTTCTTT

d_call: TRBD1
clone_size: NA
v_call: TRBV19
j_call: TRBJ1-1
cdr3_aa: CASSNWDRTENTEAFF
cdr3_nt: TGTGCCAGTAGTAATTGGGACAGGACCGAGAACACTGAAGCTTTCTTT

d_call: TRBD1
clone_size: NA
v_call: TRBV11-2
j_call: TRBJ2-7
cdr3_aa: CASSLGADRGYEQYF
cdr3_nt: TGTGCCAGCAGCTTAGGAGCCGACAGGGGCTACGAGCAGTACTTC

d_call: NA
clone_size: once
v_call: TRBV6-2/TRBV6-3
j_call: TRBJ1-1
cdr3_aa: CASSSGQRVGNTEAFF
cdr3_nt: TGTGCCAGCAGTTCGGGCCAGCGGGTTGGGAACACTGAAGCTTTCTTT

d_call: NA
clone_size: NA
v_call: TRBV4-1
j_call: TRBJ1-2
cdr3_aa: CASSQDRGGHGYTF
cdr3_nt: TGCGCCAGCAGCCAAGACCGGGGGGGCCATGGCTACACCTTC

d_call: NA
clone_size: NA
v_call: TRBV19
j_call: TRBJ2-7
cdr3_aa: CASSIIGGGSYEQYF
cdr3_nt: TGTGCCAGTAGTATAATCGGGGGTGGCTCCTACGAGCAGTACTTC

d_call: TRBD2
clone_size: once
v_call: TRBV6-2/TRBV6-3
j_call: TRBJ2-1
cdr3_aa: CASSYVRGGLAGVGEQFF
cdr3_nt: TGTGCCAGCAGTTATGTGCGGGGTGGTCTAGCGGGAGTTGGTGAGCAGTTCTTC

d_call: TRBD2
clone_size: NA
v_call: TRBV9
j_call: TRBJ2-3
cdr3_aa: CASSSASGIVADTQYF
cdr3_nt: TGTGCCAGCAGCTCAGCTAGCGGGATCGTAGCAGATACGCAGTATTTT

d_call: TRBD1
clone_size: NA
v_call: TRBV15
j_call: TRBJ2-5
cdr3_aa: CATRIGQGQETQYF
cdr3_nt: TGTGCCACCAGGATTGGACAGGGACAAGAGACCCAGTACTTC

d_call: NA
clone_size: few
v_call: TRBV20-1
j_call: TRBJ2-7
cdr3_aa: CSARGIGRSSYEQYF
cdr3_nt: TGCAGTGCTAGGGGTATCGGCCGTTCCTCCTACGAGCAGTACTTC

d_call: NA
clone_size: few
v_call: TRBV7-2
j_call: TRBJ1-1
cdr3_aa: CASSLVPGMSTEAFF
cdr3_nt: TGTGCCAGCAGCTTAGTCCCGGGGATGAGCACTGAAGCTTTCTTT

d_call: TRBD1
clone_size: few
v_call: TRBV24-1
j_call: TRBJ2-7
cdr3_aa: CATSDRDRATYEQYF
cdr3_nt: TGTGCCACCAGTGACCGGGACAGGGCTACCTACGAGCAGTACTTC

d_call: TRBD1
clone_size: NA
v_call: TRBV29-1
j_call: TRBJ2-7
cdr3_aa: CSVTDRGAPEQYF
cdr3_nt: TGCAGCGTGACGGACAGGGGCGCACCGGAGCAGTACTTC

d_call: TRBD1
clone_size: few
v_call: TRBV18
j_call: TRBJ1-2
cdr3_aa: CASSDGTGGEYGYTF
cdr3_nt: TGTGCCAGCTCGGATGGGACAGGGGGCGAATATGGCTACACCTTC

d_call: NA
clone_size: NA
v_call: TRBV20-1
j_call: TRBJ2-3
cdr3_aa: CSAPLGGLPTDTQYF
cdr3_nt: TGCAGTGCCCCTTTAGGGGGGCTACCCACAGATACGCAGTATTTT

d_call: NA
clone_size: many
v_call: TRBV5-5
j_call: TRBJ2-4
cdr3_aa: CASSLVGPGDSGAKNIQYF
cdr3_nt: TGTGCCAGCAGCTTGGTGGGACCGGGGGACTCCGGGGCCAAAAACATTCAGTACTTC

d_call: TRBD1
clone_size: NA
v_call: TRBV5-5
j_call: TRBJ1-5
cdr3_aa: CASSWGQANQPQHF
cdr3_nt: TGTGCCAGCAGCTGGGGACAGGCGAACCAGCCCCAGCATTTT

d_call: NA
clone_size: NA
v_call: TRBV7-6
j_call: TRBJ2-3
cdr3_aa: CASSPRVVGNPTDTQYF
cdr3_nt: TGTGCCAGCAGCCCCCGAGTTGTCGGTAACCCCACAGATACGCAGTATTTT

d_call: NA
clone_size: NA
v_call: TRBV7-2
j_call: TRBJ1-5
cdr3_aa: CAERDTPNQPQHF
cdr3_nt: TGTGCCGAAAGGGACACTCCTAATCAGCCCCAGCATTTT

d_call: NA
clone_size: NA
v_call: TRBV29-1
j_call: TRBJ1-2
cdr3_aa: CSVGQGLTTDYGYTF
cdr3_nt: TGCAGCGTTGGTCAGGGGCTCACAACCGACTATGGCTACACCTTC

d_call: NA
clone_size: few
v_call: TRBV7-6
j_call: TRBJ1-1
cdr3_aa: CASSPRVQGAEAFF
cdr3_nt: TGTGCCAGCAGCCCCCGAGTTCAAGGGGCTGAAGCTTTCTTT

d_call: TRBD1
clone_size: once
v_call: TRBV6-2/TRBV6-3
j_call: TRBJ2-7
cdr3_aa: CASRPQGASYEQYF
cdr3_nt: TGTGCCAGCAGACCACAGGGGGCCTCGTACGAGCAGTACTTC

d_call: TRBD1
clone_size: many
v_call: TRBV5-1
j_call: TRBJ2-5
cdr3_aa: CASSGLLQGAGETQYF
cdr3_nt: TGCGCCAGCAGCGGACTACTACAGGGGGCAGGAGAGACCCAGTACTTC

d_call: TRBD1
clone_size: few
v_call: TRBV20-1
j_call: TRBJ2-1
cdr3_aa: CSASVLDRARYNEQFF
cdr3_nt: TGCAGTGCTAGTGTATTGGACAGGGCTCGCTACAATGAGCAGTTCTTC

d_call: NA
clone_size: few
v_call: TRBV19
j_call: TRBJ2-1
cdr3_aa: CASSMESSNPYNEQFF
cdr3_nt: TGTGCCAGTAGTATGGAATCTAGTAACCCCTACAATGAGCAGTTCTTC

d_call: NA
clone_size: NA
v_call: TRBV30
j_call: TRBJ1-5
cdr3_aa: CAWSSPSHQPQHF
cdr3_nt: TGTGCCTGGAGTTCACCTAGCCATCAGCCCCAGCATTTT

d_call: NA
clone_size: many
v_call: TRBV12-3/TRBV12-4
j_call: TRBJ2-6
cdr3_aa: CASSGTGSGANVLTF
cdr3_nt: TGTGCCAGCAGTGGAACAGGGTCAGGGGCCAACGTCCTGACTTTC

d_call: NA
clone_size: few
v_call: TRBV19
j_call: TRBJ2-7
cdr3_aa: CASSRGFDEQYF
cdr3_nt: TGTGCCAGTAGTCGGGGTTTTGACGAGCAGTACTTC

d_call: NA
clone_size: NA
v_call: TRBV5-5
j_call: TRBJ2-1
cdr3_aa: CASRDAAGTLYVRQFF
cdr3_nt: TGTGCCAGCAGGGATGCGGCCGGGACCCTATATGTCAGGCAGTTCTTC

d_call: TRBD1
clone_size: NA
v_call: TRBV12-3/TRBV12-4
j_call: TRBJ2-7
cdr3_aa: CASSWGTGFNEQYF
cdr3_nt: TGTGCCAGCAGTTGGGGGACAGGGTTTAACGAGCAGTACTTC

d_call: TRBD2
clone_size: NA
v_call: TRBV5-4
j_call: TRBJ2-1
cdr3_aa: CASSSMREWGEQFF
cdr3_nt: TGTGCCAGCAGCTCGATGCGGGAGTGGGGTGAGCAGTTCTTC

d_call: NA
clone_size: few
v_call: TRBV13
j_call: TRBJ1-1
cdr3_aa: CASSFRDMNTEAFF
cdr3_nt: TGTGCCAGCAGCTTTAGGGACATGAACACTGAAGCTTTCTTT

d_call: NA
clone_size: NA
v_call: TRBV24-1
j_call: TRBJ1-1
cdr3_aa: CATSKGGNTEAFF
cdr3_nt: TGTGCCACCAGTAAGGGGGGAAACACTGAAGCTTTCTTT

d_call: NA
clone_size: few
v_call: TRBV7-9
j_call: TRBJ2-5
cdr3_aa: CASSSTAPWQETQYF
cdr3_nt: TGTGCCAGCAGCTCTACGGCCCCCTGGCAAGAGACCCAGTACTTC

d_call: NA
clone_size: NA
v_call: TRBV5-1
j_call: TRBJ2-1
cdr3_aa: CASSDGTQTYNEQFF
cdr3_nt: TGCGCCAGCAGCGATGGGACACAAACTTACAATGAGCAGTTCTTC